The TCR beta chain under discussion was sequenced for a study of cytomegalovirus exposure and HLA in healthy donors. This CDR3 contains 15 residues. Trimming pared 2 bases from V and 2 bases from J, leaving 9 bases between. The germline V gene encodes CDR1 SGHTA and CDR2 FQGNSA. TCRdb keeps only in-frame clones here, not all; method: immunoSEQ multiplex PCR. This sample has approximately 270,000 clones; more than 75% occur once, and the top ten carry more than 10%. Specimen: PBMCs. This receptor was identified in a man between 18 and 35 years old in good health and CMV-seropositive. The rearrangement links TRBV7-2 to TRBJ2-2; D gene unclear. As DNA, the CDR3 is TGTGCCAGCAGCTTATCGCAGCTCAACACCGGGGAGCTGTTTTTT. Protein product: CASSLSQLNTGELFF.